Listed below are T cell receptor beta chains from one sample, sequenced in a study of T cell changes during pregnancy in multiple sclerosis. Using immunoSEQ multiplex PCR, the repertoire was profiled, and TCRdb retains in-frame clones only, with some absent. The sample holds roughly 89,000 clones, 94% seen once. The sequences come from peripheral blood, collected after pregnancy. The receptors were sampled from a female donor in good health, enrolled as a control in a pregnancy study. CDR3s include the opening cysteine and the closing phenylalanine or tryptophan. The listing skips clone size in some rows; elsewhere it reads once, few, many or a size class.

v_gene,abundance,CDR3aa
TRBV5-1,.,CASSSGTGKETQYF
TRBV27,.,CASAMGAFYEPQHF
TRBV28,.,CASSPRLGQEGGYTF
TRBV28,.,CASSLWIGSSYNEQFF
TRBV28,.,CASSSHSNQPQHF
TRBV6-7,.,CASSYPPGRGGYTF
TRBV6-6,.,CASLDWLHGYTF
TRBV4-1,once,CASSQEDLGGDTQYF
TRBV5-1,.,CASSLEGALDTQYF
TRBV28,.,CASSFPPGGYEQYF
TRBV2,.,CASSAGGGPYEQYF
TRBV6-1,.,CASSSGTLGNTIYF
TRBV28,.,CASSLWELDRGPGELFF
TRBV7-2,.,CASSLPGQPTANTGELFF
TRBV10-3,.,CAISEETNQPQHF
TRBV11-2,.,CASSLVAVSGQYF
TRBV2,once,CASSVHRVPQPQHF
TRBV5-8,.,CASSSRGIPYEQYF
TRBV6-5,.,CASSYGAGYTQYF
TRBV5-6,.,CASSWQDSFYEQYF
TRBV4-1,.,CASSRTTGGDDEQYF
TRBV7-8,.,CASSISLWTPQGQFF
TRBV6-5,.,CASSGTGKGDEQYF
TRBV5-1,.,CASSLDSLSYNEQFF
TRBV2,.,CASNRAGVGETQYF
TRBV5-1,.,CASSLDRGAGDREAFF
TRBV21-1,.,CASSNAHGIFETQYF
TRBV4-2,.,CASSQRDREYEQYF
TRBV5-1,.,CASSLSAATNEKLFF
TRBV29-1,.,CSDNSGSSTDTQYF
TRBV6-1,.,CASSDPGTGLLEQYF
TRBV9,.,CASSPNPSGGWLEQYF
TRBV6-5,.,CASRPRGLNTGELFF
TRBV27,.,CASSFQGSTDTQYF
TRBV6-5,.,CASSYFQGAGDGYTF
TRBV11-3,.,CASSLRYQETQYF
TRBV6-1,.,CASRRGSGNTIYF
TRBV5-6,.,CASSLAGYGYTF
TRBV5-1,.,CASSERTSGGSTDTQYF
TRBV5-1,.,CASKTAGATDTQYF
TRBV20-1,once,CSARRDTWQYF
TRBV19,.,CASSISTGGGASDEQYF
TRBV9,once,CASSVSGQENTEAFF
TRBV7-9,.,CASSSYRGSNEKLFF